The source of this T cell receptor beta chain is a study of lymphopenia after photon versus proton radiotherapy (dated by TCRdb to 2018 to 2020). Looking at the study overall: The study compared the immunological effects of photon versus proton radiation therapy in patients with gastrointestinal tumors who developed high-grade lymphopenia. A cohort of around 18 patients with gastrointestinal tumors who received either photon or proton therapy and subsequently developed lymphopenia was included. The goal of the study was to describe how the two radiation modalities differ in their effects on the immune system.

In regard to this clone: This clone's antigen is unknown. Base-call qualities are not available, and no considerably larger clone is one nucleotide away.

Libraries were constructed by the immunoSEQ multiplex PCR assay. T cell repertoires were profiled with deep sequencing of rearranged TCR beta loci together with multiparametric flow cytometry. In TCRdb, the immuneACCESS table is reduced to in-frame sequences with V and J assigned. These tables do not hold every clone; where another copy was compared, an unresolved V gene accounts for under half, and the others remain unexplained. The sample yields tens of thousands of clones; approximately 84% were counted once. Approximately 2.4% of the sample is held by the ten biggest clonotypes. The CDR3 covers 15 residues, taking in both the cysteine and the phenylalanine. The retained sequence is limited to the CDR3, 45 bases, with the frame set at the first base. Taken from the germline V gene (reference sequence), the CDR1 and CDR2 loops are LNHDA and SQIVND. The germline V end is reduced by 6 bases and the J end by 7 bases; junction bases left unmatched: 10.

Study-wide findings and limitations: Across the cohort, among patients who died, a greater drop in TCR diversity after the nadir was inversely correlated with overall survival time. After the lymphocyte count nadir, repertoires from photon-treated patients showed oligoclonal expansion, particularly of CD8+ Temra cells, and this expansion drove the decline in diversity. During treatment, patients who received proton therapy stayed relatively stable, whereas patients who received photon therapy lost naive T cells and TCR diversity and gained effector/memory populations. The survival association was assessed only in patients who died, and the authors presented better survival with proton therapy as a possibility rather than a demonstrated result.

This clonotype was sampled from a man aged 35 to 55 with gastric cancer. The rearranged segments are TRBV19 and TRBJ2-1; 9 central nucleotides agree with TRBD2. Source: peripheral blood, taken from a patient treated with photon-based radiotherapy. The CDR3 region has the sequence CASSRPGLAWNEQFF. The DNA reads TGTGCCAGTAGCCGGCCGGGACTAGCATGGAATGAGCAGTTCTTC.